The present T cell receptor (beta chain) was sequenced within a study of patients and donors after allogeneic stem cell transplantation. This clonotype was found a few times. This CDR3 has 16 residues. With V trimmed by 5 bases and J by 0 bases, 11 bases remained unmatched. The germline V gene encodes CDR1 SGHRS and CDR2 YFSETQ. Via MiXCR, TCRdb re-called the RT-PCR reads, giving one row per CDR3 protein. The repertoire consists of 400,000 to 500,000 distinct CDR3 sequences, with 16% occurring once and the leading ten covering about 7%. The sample was blood, either unsorted or a sorted T cell fraction (not recorded which). V and J are TRBV5-1 and TRBJ2-7; 7 bases align to TRBD2. This receptor was obtained from a human donor who was either an allogeneic HSCT recipient or a stem cell or donor lymphocyte infusion donor (not recorded which). It is not recorded whose cells these are; they may come from a transplant donor. This chain's CDR3 is CASRAYTSESSYEQYF. In nucleotides, the CDR3 is TGCGCCAGCAGGGCCTATACTAGCGAGAGCTCCTACGAGCAGTACTTC.